These 20 T cell receptor beta chains originate from one sample sequenced in a study of blood T cell repertoires in COVID-19. The assay was immunoSEQ multiplex PCR, and TCRdb's table has in-frame clones only and misses some. The sample lists approximately 290,000 clones, 70% to 85% seen once, with about 0.9% in the top ten. Sequenced sample: peripheral blood. These receptors all come from a human donor with COVID-19, enrolled during active disease. The donor label of this sample is uncertain.

The chain employs TRBV6-5 and TRBJ2-7, with 10 bases identical to TRBD1. The germline V gene has CDR1 MNHEY and CDR2 SVGAGI. There are 15 residues in the CDR3. V trimming: 4 bases; J trimming: 3 bases; junction bases outside the gene matches: 6. The CDR3 sequence: CASSSPGQGNYEQYF. CDR3 nucleotide sequence: TGTGCCAGCAGTTCCCCGGGACAGGGGAACTACGAGCAGTACTTC.

V and J are TRBV27 and TRBJ1-6; D unclear. V lost 6 bases to trimming and J lost 7 bases, with 16 bases between them. CDR1 and CDR2 from the germline V gene are MNHEY and SMNVEV (reference sequence). The CDR3 has 15 amino acids. The CDR3 DNA follows: TGTGCCAGCAGACCCCAAAGAGGGCCGAATTCACCCCTCCACTTT. It translates to CASRPQRGPNSPLHF.

This chain uses TRBV4-2 with TRBJ1-1; no clear D. Looked up from germline, CDR1 is LGHNA and CDR2 is YNFKEQ. V dropped 0 bases and J dropped 0 bases, with 8 bases sitting between them. The CDR3 is made up of 15 amino acids. CDR3 amino acids: CASSQEVTMNTEAFF. The CDR3, as DNA: TGTGCCAGCAGCCAAGAAGTGACAATGAACACTGAAGCTTTCTTT.

The V gene is TRBV6-5, the J gene TRBJ1-5; the D is unclear. Germline V lookup: CDR1 MNHEY, CDR2 SVGAGI. CDR3 length: 14 residues. With 5 bases removed from V and 7 bases from J, the gap between germline ends came to 15 bases. The CDR3 DNA sequence: TGTGCCAGCAGTATGGAGACGGAGGGACAGCCCCAGCATTTT. Its translation: CASSMETEGQPQHF.

This chain links TRBV28 with TRBJ1-1; D is undetermined. The V gene's germline CDR1 is MDHEN and CDR2 SYDVKM. This CDR3 is 15 amino acids long. The V gene lost 4 bases and the J gene lost 8 bases, with 20 bases spanning the gap. The chain's CDR3 is CASSSVERRLQEAFF. CDR3 nucleotides: TGTGCCAGCAGTTCCGTCGAGCGACGGCTTCAAGAAGCTTTCTTT.

V usage is TRBV27 and J usage is TRBJ2-7, with a possible D match to TRBD1 (6 bases). This CDR3 is built from 17 residues. CDR1 MNHEY and CDR2 SMNVEV come from the germline V gene (reference sequence). V lost 3 bases and J lost 1, with 19 bases in between. CDR3 residues: CASSFTFTGPSSYEQYF. For the CDR3, the DNA is TGTGCCAGCAGTTTTACTTTTACAGGGCCCTCTTCCTACGAGCAGTACTTC.

This clone was seen only once. V and J are TRBV11-2 and TRBJ2-2, with a possible D match to TRBD2 (5 bases). Germline CDR1 reads SGHAT; CDR2 reads FQNNGV. Deletions cut 4 bases from V and 5 bases from J, with 11 bases between. The CDR3 sequence is 14 residues long. The CDR3 protein is CASSSIRGTGELFF. The CDR3 DNA reads TGTGCCAGCAGCTCCATTCGAGGGACCGGGGAGCTGTTTTTT.

This chain uses TRBV19 with TRBJ2-2; perhaps TRBD1 as D (6 bases). The CDR3 has 15 amino acids. From germline, CDR1 is LNHDA and CDR2 SQIVND (reference sequence). V was clipped by 5 bases and J by 2 bases, with 12 bases between them. For the CDR3, the DNA is TGTGCCAGTAGTTGGGGCAGGGGTAACACCGGGGAGCTGTTTTTT. It encodes CASSWGRGNTGELFF.

The chain uses TRBV19 and TRBJ2-1, with 12 bases matching TRBD2. With 7 bases clipped from V and 9 bases from J, the junction kept 7 bases outside the gene matches. CDR3 length: 14 residues. The germline V gene has CDR1 LNHDA and CDR2 SQIVND (reference sequence). CDR3: CASNLAGGPSEQFF. As DNA, the CDR3 is TGTGCCAGTAACCTAGCGGGAGGGCCAAGTGAGCAGTTCTTC.

This clone occurred once. The genes are TRBV19 and TRBJ2-2; D might be TRBD2 (6 bases). Germline lookup yields CDR1 LNHDA and CDR2 SQIVND (reference sequence). This CDR3 spans 13 amino acids. V was cut by 9 bases and J by 6 bases, with 14 bases left in between. CDR3 sequence reads: CASTTRESGELFF. The CDR3 region has the DNA TGTGCCAGCACCACCCGGGAGTCCGGGGAGCTGTTTTTT.

The genes are TRBV6-4 and TRBJ1-5; D remains unclear. Trimming took 7 bases from V and 1 from J, leaving 8 bases between them. This CDR3 comprises 13 residues. Germline CDR1 is MRHNA and CDR2 is SNTAGT. The DNA of the CDR3 is TGTGCCAGCATGCGTTACAGCAATCAGCCCCAGCATTTT. It specifies CASMRYSNQPQHF.

This sequence joins TRBV7-2 and TRBJ2-7; 7 nucleotides match TRBD1. Germline V gives CDR1 SGHTA, CDR2 FQGNSA. The CDR3 covers 16 residues. V lost 7 bases to trimming and J lost 6 bases; unmatched junction nucleotides: 18. The CDR3 DNA reads as TGTGCCAGCACACCAGGGGGAGCTAATTCCGGCGGCGAGCAGTACTTC. It is translated as CASTPGGANSGGEQYF. Drawing the rest from reference TRBV7-2 and TRBJ2-7, the complete variable domain is GAGVSQSPSNKVTEKGKDVELRCDPISGHTALYWYRQSLGQGLEFLIYFQGNSAPDKSGLPSDRFSAERTGGSVSTLTIQRTQQEDSAVYLCASTPGGANSGGEQYFGPGTRLTVT.

This chain connects TRBV12-3 or TRBV12-4 to TRBJ2-3; D unclear. The CDR3 loop spans 12 amino acids. Trimming cost V 5 bases and J 2 bases, with 5 bases left between them. The CDR3 loop reads CASSPYTDTQYF. CDR3 coding DNA: TGTGCCAGCAGTCCCTACACAGATACGCAGTATTTT.

V usage is TRBV19 and J usage is TRBJ2-1; 8 bases are a match to TRBD2. Germline V gene sequence: CDR1 LNHDA, CDR2 SQIVND (reference sequence). J gave up 10 bases and V 7 bases, and 18 bases lay outside the gene matches. The CDR3 runs to 16 residues. The CDR3 here is CASKGTSWGSGTEQFF. For the CDR3, the DNA is TGTGCCAGTAAAGGGACGTCGTGGGGTAGCGGGACGGAGCAGTTCTTC.

The J gene is TRBJ1-4, the V gene TRBV19; D unclear. In germline, CDR1 is LNHDA, CDR2 SQIVND (reference sequence). This CDR3 is built from 13 residues. The V end was cut by 6 bases, the J end by 7 bases, with 12 bases between. The CDR3: CASRRRAGEKLFF. As DNA, the CDR3 is TGTGCCAGTAGGCGGCGGGCGGGTGAAAAACTGTTTTTT. Variable domain in full (rest from reference TRBV19 and TRBJ1-4): DGGITQSPKYLFRKEGQNVTLSCEQNLNHDAMYWYRQDPGQGLRLIYYSQIVNDFQKGDIAEGYSVSREKKESFPLTVTSAQKNPTAFYLCASRRRAGEKLFFGSGTQLSVL.

The chain has TRBV6-5 and TRBJ1-6; no firm D call. CDR1 is MNHEY and CDR2 is SVGAGI in the germline V gene. The V end lost 5 bases, the J end lost 9 bases, and 14 bases lay between the germline ends. This CDR3 contains 14 residues. DNA for the CDR3: TGTGCCAGCAGTCCTCGGAGGGAGGGTTCACCCCTCCACTTT. Its protein is CASSPRREGSPLHF.

The chain uses TRBV18 and TRBJ2-7; no firm D call. CDR1 and CDR2 (germline): KGHSH, LQKENI. The V end lost 6 bases, the J end lost 2 bases, and 14 bases lay between the germline ends. The CDR3 has 14 residues. CDR3 nucleotide sequence: TGTGCCAGCTCCCGTGCGTCGAGTGCCTACGAGCAGTACTTC. Residues: CASSRASSAYEQYF.

This chain connects TRBV3-1 (or the pseudogene TRBV3-2) to TRBJ2-1; 8 nucleotides agree with TRBD1. The CDR3 contains 15 residues. J was trimmed by 10 bases and V by 4 bases; bases with no gene match: 12. CDR1 LGHDT and CDR2 YNNKEL come from the germline V gene (reference sequence). Here the CDR3 reads CASSPEYQGAGEQFF. CDR3 in DNA: TGTGCCAGCAGCCCAGAATATCAGGGGGCGGGGGAGCAGTTCTTC.

This rearrangement joins TRBV9 to TRBJ2-1, with TRBD2 matching over 9 bases. The CDR3 runs 20 residues. V shed 1 base and J 4 bases; nucleotides not matched to a gene: 18. In germline, CDR1 is SGDLS, CDR2 YYNGEE. The CDR3, as DNA: TGTGCCAGCAGCGTACAGCGTACCCCGGGTAGCGGGAGCGCTTACAATGAGCAGTTCTTC. Residues: CASSVQRTPGSGSAYNEQFF. Full variable domain (outside the CDR3, taken from reference TRBV9 and TRBJ2-1): DSGVTQTPKHLITATGQRVTLRCSPRSGDLSVYWYQQSLDQGLQFLIQYYNGEERAKGNILERFSAQQFPDLHSELNLSSLELGDSALYFCASSVQRTPGSGSAYNEQFFGPGTRLTVL.

This clone has just one count. The rearrangement uses TRBV15 and TRBJ1-4; 7 bases are shared with TRBD1. Per the germline V gene, CDR1 is LNHNV and CDR2 is YYDKDF (reference sequence). CDR3 length equals 16 residues. Trimming cost V 0 bases and J 5 bases; bases outside gene matches: 6. For the CDR3, the DNA is TGTGCCACCAGCAGAGACCCGGACAGGCTGAATGAAAAACTGTTTTTT. Protein: CATSRDPDRLNEKLFF.